This T cell receptor beta chain originates from a study of Graves' ophthalmopathy and Graves' hyperthyroidism. Study information: Ophthalmopathy not arising within 18 months of follow-up defined hyperthyroidism as stable.

Exclusion applied to patients with other autoimmune diseases, uncontrolled infections, pregnancy or lactation. This clonotype was seen more than once but under ten times. Its specificity is unknown. RNA transcripts served as template for amplifying TCR beta CDR3 sequences. The first round was an RT-PCR with HTBI primers, and the second round was a multiplex PCR. TCRdb redid the calling of the multiplex PCR reads with MiXCR, one entry per CDR3 protein. This table holds around 1,000,000 distinct CDR3 sequences, about 35% found once. Whole-study findings and limits: Among thyroid clonotypes expanded above 0.001 frequency, most also appeared in blood. The model forecast ophthalmopathy progression, reaching under 71% sensitivity and about 72% specificity.

The sample comprised peripheral blood or thyroid tissue (not recorded which). The TCR comes from an adult man with Graves' hyperthyroidism.

CDR3 sequence: CSARIGTYEQYF. The CDR3 nucleotides are TGCAGCGCCCGAATCGGGACCTACGAGCAGTACTTC. The chain joins TRBV29-1 to TRBJ2-7, with D possibly being TRBD2 (5 bases). Trimming pared 7 bases from V and 2 bases from J, leaving 12 bases between. Germline V lookup: CDR1 SQVTM, CDR2 ANQGSEA. The CDR3 is made up of 12 amino acids.